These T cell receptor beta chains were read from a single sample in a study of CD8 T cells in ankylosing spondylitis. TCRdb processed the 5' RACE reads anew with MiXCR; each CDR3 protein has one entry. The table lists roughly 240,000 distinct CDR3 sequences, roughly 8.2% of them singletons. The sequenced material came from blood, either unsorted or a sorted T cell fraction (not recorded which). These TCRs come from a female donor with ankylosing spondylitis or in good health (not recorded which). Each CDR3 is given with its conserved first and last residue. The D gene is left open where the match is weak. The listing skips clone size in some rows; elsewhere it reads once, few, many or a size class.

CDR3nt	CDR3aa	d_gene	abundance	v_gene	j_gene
TGTGCCAGCAGCCGTGGACTCCGAGAGACCCAGTACTTC	CASSRGLRETQYF	NA	few	TRBV7-2	TRBJ2-5
TGCGCCAGCAGCTCTGCAGGGGGCTCTTACTATGGCTACACCTTC	CASSSAGGSYYGYTF	TRBD1	many	TRBV5-1	TRBJ1-2
TGCGCCAGCAGCCCCCAGACCCCGGCCGCGACCTACGAGCAGTACTTC	CASSPQTPAATYEQYF	NA	many	TRBV5-1	TRBJ2-7
TGTGCCAGCAGGGGTTACAATGAGCAGTTCTTC	CASRGYNEQFF	NA	many	TRBV6-2/TRBV6-3	TRBJ2-1
TGTGCCAGCAGTCCGGACGGAAGTGGGGCCAACGTCCTGACTTTC	CASSPDGSGANVLTF	NA	NA	TRBV12-3/TRBV12-4	TRBJ2-6
TGTGCCAGCAGCTTAGGTTACGGGAATTCACCCCTCCACTTT	CASSLGYGNSPLHF	NA	few	TRBV7-2	TRBJ1-6
TGTGCCAGCAGTTACGGGACAGGGGGCTTGGGGGAAAAACTGTTTTTT	CASSYGTGGLGEKLFF	TRBD1	many	TRBV6-6	TRBJ1-4
TGTGCCAGCAGCTTCCGACTAGCGAAAGAGACCCAGTACTTC	CASSFRLAKETQYF	TRBD2	NA	TRBV11-2	TRBJ2-5
TGCAGTGCTAGAGGGGGCGCCGGGGAGCTGTTTTTT	CSARGGAGELFF	NA	many	TRBV20-1	TRBJ2-2
TGCAGTGCTAGAGTGGGACTAGCGGGCGGTTCGAGCTCCTACAATGAGCAGTTCTTC	CSARVGLAGGSSSYNEQFF	TRBD2	many	TRBV20-1	TRBJ2-1